The 28 T cell receptor beta chains reported below all come from one sample, sequenced in a study of OX40 agonist ivuxolimab in advanced cancers. Clones were read by immunoSEQ multiplex PCR, and TCRdb kept only the in-frame ones, dropping some. Here the sample spans about 60,000 clones, around nine tenths being singletons. This specimen consisted of CD4+ or CD8+ T cells sorted from blood, obtained in a trial of the OX40 agonist ivuxolimab. Source of these receptors: an adult with an advanced solid tumor such as melanoma, head and neck, liver or kidney cancer.

CDR3 nucleotide sequence: TGTGCCAGCAGTCGAATCCGGACAGGGGGAGGCACTAATGAAAAACTGTTTTTT. This codes for CASSRIRTGGGTNEKLFF. V is TRBV27 and J is TRBJ1-4; 10 bases align to TRBD1. Trimming removed 5 bases from V and 2 bases from J; junction bases left unmatched: 11. The CDR3 contains 18 residues. Germline V gives CDR1 MNHEY, CDR2 SMNVEV (reference sequence).

This clone is a singleton in its sample. The V call is TRBV7-9, the J call TRBJ2-5; D gene unclear. V was clipped by 5 bases and J by 0 bases, with 10 bases between them. The germline V gene encodes CDR1 SEHNR and CDR2 FQNEAQ (reference sequence). This CDR3 is built from 14 residues. The CDR3 region is CASSPGSNQETQYF. CDR3 sequence (DNA): TGTGCCAGCAGCCCCGGATCGAACCAAGAGACCCAGTACTTC.

This clone appeared a single time. In the same sample, other DNA sequences code for this CDR3. The genes are TRBV7-2 and TRBJ2-1; the D gene is possibly TRBD1 (5 bases). Looked up from germline, CDR1 is SGHTA and CDR2 is FQGNSA. This CDR3 spans 14 amino acids. With 5 bases removed from V and 3 bases from J, the gap between germline ends came to 11 bases. DNA for the CDR3: TGTGCCAGCAGCCCAGGGCTAGACTACAATGAGCAGTTCTTC. Amino acid sequence: CASSPGLDYNEQFF. The full variable domain, rest sourced from reference TRBV7-2 and TRBJ2-1, is GAGVSQSPSNKVTEKGKDVELRCDPISGHTALYWYRQSLGQGLEFLIYFQGNSAPDKSGLPSDRFSAERTGGSVSTLTIQRTQQEDSAVYLCASSPGLDYNEQFFGPGTRLTVL.

The rearrangement links TRBV19 to TRBJ2-1; D gene ambiguous. Germline values: CDR1 LNHDA, CDR2 SQIVND (reference sequence). The CDR3 has 14 residues. V was clipped by 0 bases and J by 3 bases, with 6 bases between them. CDR3 bases: TGTGCCAGTAGTATAGATGTCTTCTACAATGAGCAGTTCTTC. This translates into CASSIDVFYNEQFF.

This clone has more than one count but fewer than ten. V and J are TRBV28 and TRBJ2-7; maybe TRBD1 (5 bases). V dropped 6 bases and J dropped 9 bases, with 15 bases sitting between them. There are 12 residues in the CDR3. Per the germline V gene, CDR1 is MDHEN and CDR2 is SYDVKM. CDR3 nucleotides: TGTGCCAGCAGACAGGCTAGACGAGTGCAGTACTTC. This gives the protein CASRQARRVQYF.

V is TRBV28 and J is TRBJ2-1, with a tentative D call TRBD1 (6 bases). The CDR3 runs 12 residues. Looked up from germline, CDR1 is MDHEN and CDR2 is SYDVKM. Trimming cost V 6 bases and J 9 bases, with 12 bases left between them. CDR3 protein: CASSETGSEQFF. CDR3 nucleotides: TGTGCCAGCAGCGAAACAGGGTCTGAGCAGTTCTTC.

The gene calls are TRBV27 and TRBJ2-7, with TRBD2 identical over 14 bases. Trimming took 6 bases from V and 3 from J; bases not matched to a gene: 1. CDR3 size: 14 residues. In germline, CDR1 is MNHEY, CDR2 SMNVEV (reference sequence). The CDR3 region has the DNA TGTGCCAGCAGGGGGACTAGCGGGAGCTACGAGCAGTACTTC. This sequence encodes CASRGTSGSYEQYF.

This chain's CDR3 is CASTPGLAGGVADTQYF. CDR3 DNA: TGTGCCAGCACCCCGGGACTAGCGGGAGGCGTTGCAGATACGCAGTATTTT. This chain links TRBV9 with TRBJ2-3, with 15 positions matching TRBD2. The CDR3 is made up of 17 amino acids. CDR1 and CDR2 from the germline V gene are SGDLS and YYNGEE. Losses at the gene ends were 6 bases for V and 4 bases for J; bases not matched to a gene: 9.

The CDR3 spells CASSVGQGAGLGAFF. Here the CDR3 DNA reads TGTGCCAGCAGCGTAGGGCAGGGGGCGGGTCTAGGAGCTTTCTTT. This chain connects TRBV9 to TRBJ1-1, with 8 bases fitting TRBD1. This CDR3 is built from 15 residues. Germline V CDR1 and CDR2: SGDLS, YYNGEE. Trimming took 0 bases from V and 10 from J; bases not matched to a gene: 11.

The chain links TRBV18 to TRBJ2-7; 9 bases map to TRBD1. The V gene's germline CDR1 is KGHSH and CDR2 LQKENI. The CDR3 consists of 14 residues. With V trimmed by 3 bases and J by 2 bases, 2 bases remained unmatched. For the CDR3, the DNA is TGTGCCAGCTCACCTCGACAGGGGGCCTACGAGCAGTACTTC. Protein sequence: CASSPRQGAYEQYF.

The chain joins TRBV5-1 to TRBJ2-5; D not resolved. The CDR3 consists of 13 residues. V shed 2 bases and J shed 5 bases, with 10 bases lying between them. From germline, CDR1 is SGHRS and CDR2 YFSETQ. DNA of the CDR3: TGCGCCAGCAGCTTATCCAAGGCGGAGACCCAGTACTTC. Translated, it gives CASSLSKAETQYF.

The rearrangement links TRBV6-5 to TRBJ2-4; 9 bases are a match to TRBD2. The CDR3 extends over 13 amino acids. In germline, CDR1 is MNHEY, CDR2 SVGAGI. J lost 12 bases, V lost 5 bases, and 8 bases had no gene match. This CDR3 reads CASSGSGLANQYF. The CDR3 nucleotides read TGTGCCAGCAGTGGCTCGGGACTAGCTAATCAGTACTTC.

The rearrangement links TRBV5-1 to TRBJ2-7; a possible D gene is TRBD1 (6 bases). Trimming left V 2 bases short and J 4 bases short, with 10 bases between. The CDR3 is 13 residues long. Per the germline V gene, CDR1 is SGHRS and CDR2 is YFSETQ. The CDR3 DNA sequence: TGCGCCAGCAGCTTCCCGGACAGTTACGAGCAGTACTTC. It codes for CASSFPDSYEQYF.

This chain joins TRBV7-2 and TRBJ2-1, with a possible D match to TRBD2 (6 bases). Germline CDR1 is SGHTA and CDR2 is FQGNSA. The length of the CDR3 is 15 residues. The V end lost 1 base, the J end lost 10 bases, and 17 bases lay between the germline ends. CDR3 DNA: TGTGCCAGCAGCTTAGAGACTAGTTTATCGATGGAGCAGTTCTTC. Protein product: CASSLETSLSMEQFF. Supplemented by reference TRBV7-2 and TRBJ2-1, the full variable domain reads GAGVSQSPSNKVTEKGKDVELRCDPISGHTALYWYRQSLGQGLEFLIYFQGNSAPDKSGLPSDRFSAERTGGSVSTLTIQRTQQEDSAVYLCASSLETSLSMEQFFGPGTRLTVL.

The CDR3 coding sequence is TGTGCCAGCAGCCCTAGGGTAGGGTCTTACAATGAGCAGTTCTTC. Translation gives CASSPRVGSYNEQFF. This chain joins TRBV7-2 and TRBJ2-1; no reliable D call. This CDR3 has 15 residues. V was clipped by 5 bases and J by 4 bases, with 15 bases between them. The V gene's germline CDR1 is SGHTA and CDR2 FQGNSA. The whole variable domain, remainder taken from reference TRBV7-2 and TRBJ2-1, is GAGVSQSPSNKVTEKGKDVELRCDPISGHTALYWYRQSLGQGLEFLIYFQGNSAPDKSGLPSDRFSAERTGGSVSTLTIQRTQQEDSAVYLCASSPRVGSYNEQFFGPGTRLTVL.

A few counts support this clone. The chain is built from TRBV15 and TRBJ1-5; D unresolved. The germline gives CDR1 LNHNV, CDR2 YYDKDF (reference sequence). The CDR3 is 15 residues long. Trimming shortened V by 1 base and J by 2 bases, and 9 bases separated the two germline ends. The CDR3 is CATSRGGGGNQPQHF. The CDR3 coding sequence is TGTGCCACCAGCAGAGGGGGTGGGGGCAATCAGCCCCAGCATTTT.

DNA for the CDR3: TGTGCCAGCAGCGTAGGGCTGGCGGCAACTAATGAAAAACTGTTTTTT. This gives the protein CASSVGLAATNEKLFF. The J gene is TRBJ1-4, the V gene TRBV9; D uncertain. This CDR3 is 16 amino acids long. V was pared by 0 bases and J by 0 bases, with 9 bases between. Germline V gives CDR1 SGDLS, CDR2 YYNGEE.

The chain carries TRBV11-3 and TRBJ2-2, with D perhaps matching TRBD1 (6 bases). Germline CDR1 is SGHNT and CDR2 is YENEEA. This CDR3 region has 15 residues. V lost 0 bases, J lost 6 bases, and 11 bases lay in between. The CDR3 nucleotides read TGTGCCAGCAGCTTAGACAGGGGTTGGGCCGGGGAGCTGTTTTTT. Translated, it gives CASSLDRGWAGELFF. The full variable domain, in which reference TRBV11-3 and TRBJ2-2 provide the parts outside the CDR3, is EAGVVQSPRYKIIEKKQPVAFWCNPISGHNTLYWYLQNLGQGPELLIRYENEEAVDDSQLPKDRFSAERLKGVDSTLKIQPAELGDSAVYLCASSLDRGWAGELFFGEGSRLTVL.

V usage is TRBV18 and J usage is TRBJ2-1; TRBD1 might be the D (6 bases). Germline V gene lookup returns CDR1 KGHSH and CDR2 LQKENI. Trimming took 2 bases from V and 0 from J, leaving 11 bases between them. The CDR3 has 16 residues. CDR3 sequence reads: CASSPTQGSSYNEQFF. The CDR3 nucleotides read TGTGCCAGCTCACCAACACAGGGATCCTCCTACAATGAGCAGTTCTTC.

This chain joins TRBV25-1 and TRBJ2-5, with D possibly matching TRBD2 (6 bases). CDR3 length: 14 amino acids. Germline V gives CDR1 MGHDK, CDR2 SYGVNS. Deletions cut 3 bases from V and 4 bases from J, with 12 bases between. The CDR3 region is CASSDNGSRETQYF. CDR3 in DNA: TGTGCCAGCAGTGATAACGGGAGTAGAGAGACCCAGTACTTC.

CDR3: CASSIAGTQYF. CDR3 nucleotides: TGTGCCAGTAGTATAGCTGGTACGCAGTATTTT. V is TRBV19 and J is TRBJ2-3, with no clear D. The germline V gene has CDR1 LNHDA and CDR2 SQIVND (reference sequence). Trimming removed 1 base from V and 8 bases from J, with 4 bases in between. This CDR3 comprises 11 residues.

V is TRBV10-3 and J is TRBJ2-5; D remains unclear. This CDR3 spans 13 amino acids. The germline gives CDR1 ENHRY, CDR2 SYGVKD. The V end lost 2 bases, the J end lost 2 bases, and 6 bases lay between the germline ends. CDR3 DNA: TGTGCCATCAGTGAGGCCCAACAAGAGACCCAGTACTTC. This translates into CAISEAQQETQYF.

The chain combines TRBV18 with TRBJ1-1; D may be TRBD1 (6 bases). CDR1 is KGHSH and CDR2 is LQKENI in the germline V gene. CDR3 length: 14 residues. V was cut by 5 bases and J by 3 bases, with 13 bases left in between. The CDR3 DNA reads as TGTGCCAGCTCAGAGTACAGGGCCGACACTGAAGCTTTCTTT. Translating gives CASSEYRADTEAFF.

This clone was seen more than once but under ten times. The rearrangement uses TRBV7-9 and TRBJ2-1; D is unresolved. The germline CDR1 and CDR2 sequences are SEHNR and FQNEAQ (reference sequence). This CDR3 is built from 12 residues. V was shortened by 1 base and J by 10 bases, with 8 bases between the two germline ends. The CDR3 DNA follows: TGTGCCAGCAGCTTAGTTCCGTTCGAGCAGTTCTTC. Its translation is CASSLVPFEQFF.

This chain joins TRBV5-6 and TRBJ2-7; D may be TRBD1 (6 bases). V lost 0 bases and J lost 7, with 17 bases in between. CDR3 length: 15 residues. Germline values: CDR1 SGHDT, CDR2 YYEEEE. The DNA for the CDR3 is TGTGCCAGCAGCTTGGGGTGGGGTGGCCAGGGGGAGCAGTACTTC. Its protein is CASSLGWGGQGEQYF.

CDR3 sequence: CASTSQGPYEQYF. CDR3 sequence (DNA): TGTGCCAGCACCTCACAGGGGCCCTACGAGCAGTACTTC. This sequence joins TRBV7-8 and TRBJ2-7; 7 bases line up with TRBD1. CDR3 length: 13 amino acids. From germline, CDR1 is SGHVS and CDR2 FQNEAQ. Germline trimming cut 7 bases from V and 2 bases from J; bases unmatched to any gene: 5.

This clone was detected a few times. The chain carries TRBV5-1 and TRBJ2-7; 7 nucleotides align to TRBD2. Germline V gives CDR1 SGHRS, CDR2 YFSETQ. After removal of 4 bases from V and 0 bases from J, the junction contained 4 bases not matched to a gene. The CDR3 consists of 14 residues. The CDR3 protein is CASSVSGNSYEQYF. The CDR3 nucleotides read TGCGCCAGCAGCGTGAGCGGGAACTCCTACGAGCAGTACTTC.

This chain links TRBV7-9 with TRBJ1-1; the D is unclear. V was trimmed by 4 bases and J by 1 base, leaving 7 bases between them. In germline, CDR1 is SEHNR, CDR2 FQNEAQ (reference sequence). The CDR3 runs to 13 residues. The CDR3 region is CASSSGSNTEAFF. The CDR3 nucleotides are TGTGCCAGCAGCTCAGGCTCGAACACTGAAGCTTTCTTT. Filled out from reference TRBV7-9 and TRBJ1-1, the complete variable domain reads DTGVSQNPRHKITKRGQNVTFRCDPISEHNRLYWYRQTLGQGPEFLTYFQNEAQLEKSRLLSDRFSAERPKGSFSTLEIQRTEQGDSAMYLCASSSGSNTEAFFGQGTRLTVV.